The source of this T cell receptor (beta chain) is a study of follicular helper T cells after annual influenza vaccination (dated 2017 in TCRdb). Looking at the study overall: After each seasonal influenza vaccination, blood samples were collected on days 0, 7 and 28. To study recall of cTfh clones, some subjects were followed through successive annual vaccinations in the 2013-2014, 2014-2015 and 2015-2016 seasons. One week after vaccination, a second recruited cohort of 12 subjects (Table S1) displayed a similar ICOS+CD38+ cTfh response. Six subjects had multi-year samples: four covered two vaccination seasons and two covered three seasons. Samples from 2013-2014 were cryopreserved, whereas samples from about 2015 were processed immediately after collection.

The protocol used for the library was the immunoSEQ multiplex PCR assay. Adaptive Biotechnologies handled the TCRB amplification, library preparation, sequencing and preliminary bioinformatics at Survey level resolution. TCRB sequencing used multiplex PCR amplification of genomic DNA from sorted cTfh populations. In the authors' own workflow: In R, clonality was calculated as 1 minus the normalized Shannon entropy, and the Gini index was computed using the R package ineq. The overlap score was defined as the summed counts of shared sequences divided by the total counts of all sequences in both compared samples. Significance of shared clonotypes was assessed by Fisher's exact test, with a theoretical repertoire of 10^7 TCRB sequences assumed. TCRdb stores this immuneACCESS table with in-frame sequences only. Part of the clones is absent; in the studies checked, under half of the shortfall reflects unresolved V genes, and no reason is known for the rest. V and J calls and clone size are those listed in that table; D and trimming were worked out from the DNA. The sample yields several thousand clones; 80% to 85% were counted once. 1.5% to 2% of the sample is in the top ten clones.

Taken with the paper, the label for time point translates to: 2015-2016 season, 7 days after influenza vaccination. Adults were given seasonal inactivated influenza vaccine (Fluvarix), and sorted blood CD4 subsets were followed by TCRB sequencing before and after vaccination. To be eligible, subjects had to be community-dwelling and could not have received an influenza vaccine during the previous 6 months. Exclusions included influenza vaccine contraindications, substance abuse, HIV/AIDS, active malignancy, immunomodulatory medication and active illness such as respiratory infection. At each time point, about 35 to 100 mL of blood was collected. Non-naive CD4+CXCR5+PD-1+ cells were defined as circulating Tfh and were sorted into ICOS+CD38+ and ICOS-CD38- fractions. PBMC were isolated using Ficoll-Paque PLUS or SepMate separation. Cell subsets were sorted from PBMC on a BD FACS Aria before DNA extraction.

This clone has only a few counts. It has no known antigen specificity. Per-base qualities were not stored, and no clone one base away is much larger. The CDR3, from cysteine to phenylalanine, totals 16 residues. The read is trimmed to its CDR3 DNA, 48 bases read in frame from base 1. The germline V gene (reference sequence) supplies CDR1 MNHEY and CDR2 SMNVEV. The trim is 2 bases for V and 4 bases for J, with a gap of 18 bases between the germline ends. The study at large found these results: A recurrent oligoclonal ICOS+CD38+ cTfh response containing tetramer and AIM influenza-specific clonotypes was recalled by successive annual vaccinations. Day 7 ICOS+CD38+ clones were most often found later in ICOS-CD38- cTfh, suggesting that subset may serve as a memory reservoir. ICOS+CD38+ cTfh clonality correlated with the frequency of that population, and its change correlated with the change in circulating plasmablast frequency. Productive TCRB sequences were recovered from only about 8.5-22% of analyzed cells, so rare clonotypes could not be sampled.

The receptor chain draws on TRBV27 and TRBJ2-7; the D gene is possibly TRBD2, with 5 bases matching. The clonotype was recovered from an adult who received the influenza vaccine. The material was CXCR5+ CD38- circulating T follicular helper cells from blood, obtained 7 days after influenza vaccination. The cell subset or site label on this specimen signifies: circulating Tfh, non-naive CD4+CXCR5+PD-1+ (ICOS+CD38+ or ICOS-CD38-). The CDR3 has the sequence CASSLKVGVGPYEQYF. The DNA sequence reads TGTGCCAGCAGTTTAAAGGTGGGAGTTGGTCCATACGAGCAGTACTTC.